This T cell receptor beta chain was found in a study of Tregs in tolerant kidney transplant recipients. This CDR3 spans 18 amino acids. CDR1 is MGHDK and CDR2 is SYGVNS in the germline V gene. V was shortened by 2 bases and J by 0 bases, with 19 bases between the two germline ends. Assay used: immunoSEQ multiplex PCR; TCRdb lists only in-frame clones, some missing. The repertoire holds roughly 250,000 clones, more than 65% seen once, with around 0.61% in the top ten. The rearrangement joins TRBV25-1 to TRBJ1-2, with D unresolved. This TCR derives from a human donor in good health. What was sequenced was CD4+ T cells from blood. CDR3 nucleotide sequence: TGTGCCAGCAGTGAACTTGCGGGCCGCCCAGTCTCTAACTATGGCTACACCTTC. Its translation: CASSELAGRPVSNYGYTF.